Below are 15 T cell receptor beta chains sequenced from a single sample in a study of blood T cell repertoires in COVID-19 (TCRdb year 2020). Libraries were prepared through the immunoSEQ multiplex PCR assay. This is the immuneACCESS table as TCRdb keeps it, with only in-frame sequences that have V and J called. A part of the clones is gone; compared with another copy, unresolved V genes explain less than half, and the rest is unexplained. The sample contains some 45,000 clones, nearly 80% of them found a single time. Clones ranked in the top ten supply around 20% of the sample. The specimen was peripheral blood. These receptors came from a man in his 70s with acute or convalescent COVID-19.

This clone was picked up a small number of times. V is TRBV2 and J is TRBJ2-7; D is unclear. The V end lost 3 bases, the J end lost 12 bases, and 9 bases lay between the germline ends. Germline CDR1 and CDR2: SNHLY and FYNNEI. The CDR3 length is 10 residues. The CDR3 DNA reads TGTGCCAGCAGTGAGTGGTGGCCGTACTTC. Translated: CASSEWWPYF.

V is TRBV2 and J is TRBJ1-2, with 9 bases identical to TRBD1. Trimming removed 6 bases from V and 4 bases from J; junction bases left unmatched: 3. There are 13 residues in the CDR3. The germline CDR1 and CDR2 sequences are SNHLY and FYNNEI. The CDR3 DNA reads TGTGCCAGCAGAGAACAGGGGGCCTATGGCTACACCTTC. As protein: CASREQGAYGYTF.

This clone occurred a few times. V usage is TRBV30 and J usage is TRBJ1-2; D gene uncertain. The CDR3 runs 13 residues. Germline lookup yields CDR1 GTSNPN and CDR2 SVGIG (reference sequence). V dropped 1 base and J dropped 2 bases, with 8 bases sitting between them. In DNA form, the CDR3 reads TGTGCCTGGAGTGGGCGGATGAACTATGGCTACACCTTC. Protein sequence: CAWSGRMNYGYTF. Complete variable domain (other parts from reference TRBV30 and TRBJ1-2): SQTIHQWPATLVQPVGSPLSLECTVEGTSNPNLYWYRQAAGRGLQLLFYSVGIGQISSEVPQNLSASRPQDRQFILSSKKLLLSDSGFYLCAWSGRMNYGYTFGSGTRLTVV.

As DNA, the CDR3 is TGTGCCTGGGGGAGCTCCTATAATTCACCCCTCCACTTT. As protein: CAWGSSYNSPLHF. The rearrangement joins TRBV30 to TRBJ1-6; D remains ambiguous. Trimming stripped 5 bases from V and 0 bases from J, with 5 bases between. The CDR3 runs 13 residues. Germline values: CDR1 GTSNPN, CDR2 SVGIG (reference sequence).

V gene TRBV7-6 combines with J gene TRBJ1-5; D unclear. The CDR3 has 15 amino acids. Trimming took off 3 bases at V and 4 bases at J, with 13 bases between the two ends. The germline CDR1 and CDR2 sequences are SGHVS and FNYEAQ. The CDR3 DNA reads TGTGCCAGCAGCTTGGGAGGGTTGGATAATCAGCCCCAGCATTTT. Its protein is CASSLGGLDNQPQHF.

This clone was seen just once. The chain combines TRBV10-3 with TRBJ2-4; a possible D gene is TRBD2 (5 bases). The CDR3 is made up of 16 amino acids. Between the trimmed V and J ends, which lost 0 bases and 1 base, there was a span of 10 bases. The germline CDR1 and CDR2 sequences are ENHRY and SYGVKD. The CDR3 loop reads CAISESGSGAKNIQYF. CDR3 nucleotide sequence: TGTGCCATCAGTGAGTCAGGGTCGGGGGCCAAAAACATTCAGTACTTC.

This clone turned up a few times. The chain carries TRBV7-9 and TRBJ2-1; D may be TRBD1 (7 bases). Trimming cost V 4 bases and J 7 bases, with 11 bases left between them. The CDR3 totals 13 residues. Germline V gene data show CDR1 as SEHNR and CDR2 as FQNEAQ (reference sequence). CDR3 region: CASSSAGGNEQFF. CDR3 nucleotides: TGTGCCAGCAGCTCGGCAGGGGGGAATGAGCAGTTCTTC.

Here the CDR3 reads CASSETGGNQPQHF. The CDR3 region has the DNA TGTGCCAGCAGTGAAACAGGGGGCAATCAGCCCCAGCATTTT. The chain joins TRBV25-1 to TRBJ1-5; TRBD1 aligns across 7 bases. The CDR3 spans 14 residues. Germline lookup yields CDR1 MGHDK and CDR2 SYGVNS. The J segment lost 2 bases and the V segment lost 2 bases, leaving 0 bases of the junction unmatched. The full variable domain, in which reference TRBV25-1 and TRBJ1-5 provide the parts outside the CDR3, is EADIYQTPRYLVIGTGKKITLECSQTMGHDKMYWYQQDPGMELHLIHYSYGVNSTEKGDLSSESTVSRIRTEHFPLTLESARPSHTSQYLCASSETGGNQPQHFGDGTRLSIL.

The chain couples TRBV10-2 to TRBJ1-5; maybe TRBD1 (5 bases). The V and J ends lost 6 bases and 0 bases respectively, with 6 bases between them. Germline V gives CDR1 WSHSY, CDR2 SAAADI. The CDR3 runs 13 residues. The DNA of the CDR3 is TGCGCCAGCAGGGACAATAGCAATCAGCCCCAGCATTTT. This translates into CASRDNSNQPQHF.

The chain recombines TRBV6-2 or TRBV6-3 with TRBJ1-1; 10 nucleotides align to TRBD1. Germline lookup yields CDR1 MNHEY and CDR2 SVGEGT. The CDR3 totals 13 residues. With V trimmed by 1 base and J by 7 bases, 0 bases remained unmatched. This CDR3 reads CASSYWTGGEAFF. The CDR3 nucleotides read TGTGCCAGCAGTTACTGGACAGGGGGTGAAGCTTTCTTT.

The rearrangement uses TRBV19 and TRBJ2-7, with TRBD2 as a possible D gene (5 bases). CDR1 and CDR2 from the germline V gene are LNHDA and SQIVND (reference sequence). This CDR3 is 15 amino acids long. V was trimmed by 3 bases and J by 0 bases, leaving 12 bases between them. CDR3: CASSIGGSTSYEQYF. The CDR3 DNA reads as TGTGCCAGTAGTATCGGAGGCTCCACCTCCTACGAGCAGTACTTC.

V and J are TRBV3-1 (or the pseudogene TRBV3-2) and TRBJ2-1, with 8 bases lining up with TRBD1. V gave up 1 base and J gave up 6 bases; unmatched junction bases: 8. This CDR3 is built from 16 residues. Germline CDR1 and CDR2: LGHDT and YNNKEL (reference sequence). CDR3 region: CASSQVYQGAGNEQFF. The CDR3 nucleotides read TGTGCCAGCAGCCAAGTGTACCAGGGGGCGGGCAATGAGCAGTTCTTC.

The rearrangement links TRBV7-9 to TRBJ1-2, with 9 bases matching TRBD1. From germline, CDR1 is SEHNR and CDR2 FQNEAQ (reference sequence). The CDR3 is 12 residues long. With 3 bases clipped from V and 7 bases from J, the junction kept 0 bases outside the gene matches. CDR3 sequence: CASSLDRGGYTF. In DNA form, the CDR3 reads TGTGCCAGCAGCTTGGACAGGGGTGGCTACACCTTC. The whole variable domain, remainder taken from reference TRBV7-9 and TRBJ1-2, is DTGVSQNPRHKITKRGQNVTFRCDPISEHNRLYWYRQTLGQGPEFLTYFQNEAQLEKSRLLSDRFSAERPKGSFSTLEIQRTEQGDSAMYLCASSLDRGGYTFGSGTRLTVV.

The table lists this clone with a count of one. The rearrangement links TRBV28 to TRBJ1-1; TRBD1 is a possible D gene (5 bases). In germline, CDR1 is MDHEN, CDR2 SYDVKM. Deletions cut 3 bases from V and 1 base from J, with 9 bases between. The length of the CDR3 is 14 residues. The CDR3, as DNA: TGTGCCAGCAGTTTTGGGGGGGGGAACACTGAAGCTTTCTTT. Protein sequence: CASSFGGGNTEAFF.

The gene calls are TRBV7-2 and TRBJ1-1; the match to TRBD1 covers 8 bases. Germline V gene sequence: CDR1 SGHTA, CDR2 FQGNSA. The J segment lost 1 base and the V segment lost 5 bases, leaving 3 bases of the junction unmatched. This CDR3 contains 14 residues. CDR3 residues: CASSRDRRNTEAFF. CDR3 coding DNA: TGTGCCAGCAGCCGGGACAGGAGGAACACTGAAGCTTTCTTT.